This TCR beta chain stems from a study of cytomegalovirus exposure and HLA in healthy donors. Regarding this clone: What it recognizes is unknown.

CDR3 length: 13 residues. Trimming cost V 6 bases and J 5 bases, with 13 bases left between them. Germline V gene sequence: CDR1 MDHEN, CDR2 SYDVKM. A multiplex PCR was run with 60 Vbeta primers and 13 Jbeta primers. The table came from immunoSEQ multiplex PCR; TCRdb's copy has only in-frame clones and leaves some out. The data hold 150,000 or so clones, with around 77% observed a single time. It was healthy bone marrow donors who served as donors. Study-wide results and caveats: V- and J-gene trimming in TCR beta was tied to a missense DCLRE1C variant by an analysis performed later.

The receptor was isolated from a woman in her thirties in good health and CMV-seronegative. V is TRBV28 and J is TRBJ1-1; possible D gene TRBD1, 5 bases. Sequencing used PBMCs. Written as DNA, the CDR3 is TGTGCCAGCAGCCTTGGACGGGGGACTGAAGCTTTCTTT. Its translation is CASSLGRGTEAFF.